Listed below are T cell receptor beta chains from one sample, sequenced in a study of T cells in lung cancer brain metastases. The table came from immunoSEQ multiplex PCR; TCRdb's copy has only in-frame clones and leaves some out. The table lists about 3,400 clones, 90% to 95% of them singletons. The specimen was tumor tissue from the primary lung tumor. These receptor sequences come from a man between 65 and 80 years old with non-small cell lung cancer. The CDR3 runs from the conserved cysteine through the conserved F or W. Fields, in order: clone size, D gene, V gene, CDR3 length, J gene, CDR3 protein, CDR3 DNA. The D gene is left open where the match is weak. Clone size is stated in some rows and not others, as once, few, many or a class when expanded.

clone_size: -
d_call: -
v_call: TRBV5-1
cdr3_length: 16
j_call: TRBJ1-1
cdr3_aa: CASSLAPSRSNTEAFF
cdr3_nt: TGCGCCAGCAGCTTGGCACCCAGTAGATCGAACACTGAAGCTTTCTTT

clone_size: -
d_call: TRBD1
v_call: TRBV6-6
cdr3_length: 15
j_call: TRBJ1-2
cdr3_aa: CASSSQDRGNYGYTF
cdr3_nt: TGTGCCAGCAGTTCACAGGACAGGGGTAACTATGGCTACACCTTC

clone_size: few
d_call: -
v_call: TRBV5-1
cdr3_length: 14
j_call: TRBJ2-1
cdr3_aa: CASSSGVIGNEQFF
cdr3_nt: TGCGCCAGCAGCTCGGGGGTTATAGGTAATGAGCAGTTCTTC

clone_size: once
d_call: -
v_call: TRBV5-1
cdr3_length: 14
j_call: TRBJ2-3
cdr3_aa: CASSLGGGTDTQYF
cdr3_nt: TGCGCCAGCAGCTTGGGGGGGGGCACAGATACGCAGTATTTT

clone_size: -
d_call: TRBD2
v_call: TRBV5-1
cdr3_length: 15
j_call: TRBJ2-1
cdr3_aa: CASSLGGGWYNEQFF
cdr3_nt: TGCGCCAGCAGCTTGGGCGGGGGATGGTACAATGAGCAGTTCTTC

clone_size: -
d_call: TRBD2
v_call: TRBV6-5
cdr3_length: 15
j_call: TRBJ2-1
cdr3_aa: CASSPYGLAGVEQFF
cdr3_nt: TGTGCCAGCAGCCCTTACGGACTAGCGGGAGTCGAGCAGTTCTTC

clone_size: -
d_call: -
v_call: TRBV14
cdr3_length: 15
j_call: TRBJ2-5
cdr3_aa: CASSQYFRAGETQYF
cdr3_nt: TGTGCCAGCAGCCAATATTTTCGTGCGGGGGAGACCCAGTACTTC

clone_size: -
d_call: TRBD1
v_call: TRBV9
cdr3_length: 15
j_call: TRBJ1-1
cdr3_aa: CASSVQPQGVAEAFF
cdr3_nt: TGTGCCAGCAGCGTACAACCACAGGGGGTTGCTGAAGCTTTCTTT

clone_size: -
d_call: -
v_call: TRBV28
cdr3_length: 12
j_call: TRBJ2-7
cdr3_aa: CASSFLSYEQYF
cdr3_nt: TGTGCCAGCAGTTTTCTGAGCTACGAGCAGTACTTC

clone_size: -
d_call: TRBD1
v_call: TRBV9
cdr3_length: 15
j_call: TRBJ1-4
cdr3_aa: CASSFRDRGNEKLFF
cdr3_nt: TGTGCCAGCAGCTTCCGCGACAGGGGTAACGAAAAACTGTTTTTT

clone_size: few
d_call: -
v_call: TRBV2
cdr3_length: 15
j_call: TRBJ1-2
cdr3_aa: CASSEFRTPAYGYTF
cdr3_nt: TGTGCCAGCAGTGAATTCCGCACGCCCGCCTATGGCTACACCTTC

clone_size: -
d_call: -
v_call: TRBV27
cdr3_length: 13
j_call: TRBJ2-2
cdr3_aa: CASSPGYTGELFF
cdr3_nt: TGTGCCAGCAGTCCAGGGTACACCGGGGAGCTGTTTTTT

clone_size: -
d_call: -
v_call: TRBV4-2
cdr3_length: 14
j_call: TRBJ2-7
cdr3_aa: CASSQETGTGEQYF
cdr3_nt: TGTGCCAGCAGCCAAGAGACTGGGACGGGCGAGCAGTACTTC

clone_size: -
d_call: TRBD1
v_call: TRBV19
cdr3_length: 16
j_call: TRBJ1-5
cdr3_aa: CASTHPDRGRDQPQHF
cdr3_nt: TGTGCCAGTACTCATCCCGACAGGGGTCGGGATCAGCCCCAGCATTTT

clone_size: -
d_call: TRBD2
v_call: TRBV19
cdr3_length: 18
j_call: TRBJ2-3
cdr3_aa: CASSISGGRATRTDTQYF
cdr3_nt: TGTGCCAGTAGTATTTCGGGCGGGAGGGCGACGAGGACAGATACGCAGTATTTT

clone_size: -
d_call: -
v_call: TRBV5-1
cdr3_length: 13
j_call: TRBJ1-4
cdr3_aa: CASSLVSNEKLFF
cdr3_nt: TGCGCCAGCAGCTTGGTCTCCAACGAAAAACTGTTTTTT

clone_size: -
d_call: -
v_call: TRBV6-1
cdr3_length: 15
j_call: TRBJ1-1
cdr3_aa: CASSDLGGVNTEAFF
cdr3_nt: TGTGCCAGCAGTGACCTGGGGGGTGTGAACACTGAAGCTTTCTTT

clone_size: once
d_call: TRBD2
v_call: TRBV7-3
cdr3_length: 16
j_call: TRBJ2-7
cdr3_aa: CASSLPGRSGTYEQYF
cdr3_nt: TGTGCCAGCAGCTTACCGGGCAGGAGCGGGACCTACGAGCAGTACTTC

clone_size: -
d_call: TRBD1
v_call: TRBV13
cdr3_length: 14
j_call: TRBJ1-2
cdr3_aa: CASSFRPGQLGYTF
cdr3_nt: TGTGCCAGCAGCTTTCGCCCGGGACAGTTAGGCTACACCTTC

clone_size: -
d_call: -
v_call: TRBV18
cdr3_length: 14
j_call: TRBJ2-3
cdr3_aa: CASSPPLGSDTQYF
cdr3_nt: TGTGCCAGCTCACCACCGCTGGGGTCGGATACGCAGTATTTT

clone_size: -
d_call: TRBD1
v_call: TRBV18
cdr3_length: 18
j_call: TRBJ2-6
cdr3_aa: CASSPGQGIWTGANVLTF
cdr3_nt: TGTGCCAGCTCGCCGGGACAGGGAATATGGACTGGGGCCAACGTCCTGACTTTC

clone_size: -
d_call: -
v_call: TRBV19
cdr3_length: 16
j_call: TRBJ2-2
cdr3_aa: CASTPVGRGNTGELFF
cdr3_nt: -

clone_size: -
d_call: -
v_call: TRBV18
cdr3_length: 11
j_call: TRBJ2-5
cdr3_aa: CASSPQETQYF
cdr3_nt: TGTGCCAGCTCACCCCAAGAGACCCAGTACTTC

clone_size: -
d_call: -
v_call: TRBV15
cdr3_length: 17
j_call: TRBJ1-4
cdr3_aa: CATSRGSGQATNEKLFF
cdr3_nt: TGTGCCACCAGCAGAGGGTCCGGACAAGCAACTAATGAAAAACTGTTTTTT

clone_size: -
d_call: -
v_call: TRBV6-5
cdr3_length: 16
j_call: TRBJ2-2
cdr3_aa: CASSYFTGTGQGMMFF
cdr3_nt: TGTGCCAGCAGTTACTTCACGGGCACAGGGCAGGGGATGATGTTTTTT

clone_size: -
d_call: -
v_call: TRBV27
cdr3_length: 15
j_call: TRBJ2-7
cdr3_aa: CASSLTSNRLYEQYF
cdr3_nt: TGTGCCAGCAGTTTAACCTCGAATAGACTCTACGAGCAGTACTTC

clone_size: -
d_call: -
v_call: TRBV7-6
cdr3_length: 16
j_call: TRBJ2-5
cdr3_aa: CASSLAVATGAETQYF
cdr3_nt: TGTGCCAGCAGCTTAGCGGTGGCAACAGGTGCGGAGACCCAGTACTTC

clone_size: -
d_call: TRBD2
v_call: TRBV27
cdr3_length: 21
j_call: TRBJ2-1
cdr3_aa: CASSRVWASGGAPSSYNEQFF
cdr3_nt: TGTGCCAGCTCCCGGGTATGGGCTAGCGGGGGGGCGCCAAGCTCCTACAATGAGCAGTTCTTC

clone_size: -
d_call: -
v_call: TRBV15
cdr3_length: 15
j_call: TRBJ1-5
cdr3_aa: CATSSWDRSNQPQHF
cdr3_nt: TGTGCCACCAGCAGCTGGGACCGTAGCAATCAGCCCCAGCATTTT

clone_size: -
d_call: -
v_call: TRBV5-1
cdr3_length: 14
j_call: TRBJ2-5
cdr3_aa: CASSLWALEETQYF
cdr3_nt: TGCGCCAGCAGCTTGTGGGCCCTCGAAGAGACCCAGTACTTC

clone_size: -
d_call: TRBD1
v_call: TRBV19
cdr3_length: 19
j_call: TRBJ2-6
cdr3_aa: CASSITRRDRGPGANVLTF
cdr3_nt: TGTGCCAGTAGTATAACACGAAGGGACAGGGGCCCTGGGGCCAACGTCCTGACTTTC

clone_size: -
d_call: -
v_call: TRBV6-5
cdr3_length: 15
j_call: TRBJ1-4
cdr3_aa: CASSYSGMGDKKLFF
cdr3_nt: TGTGCCAGCAGTTACTCGGGTATGGGGGATAAAAAACTGTTTTTT

clone_size: -
d_call: -
v_call: TRBV29-1
cdr3_length: 14
j_call: TRBJ1-1
cdr3_aa: CSVVGEEENTEAFF
cdr3_nt: TGCAGCGTTGTGGGGGAGGAGGAGAATACTGAAGCTTTCTTT

clone_size: -
d_call: TRBD1
v_call: TRBV25-1
cdr3_length: 15
j_call: TRBJ1-1
cdr3_aa: CASSEFDRGNTEAFF
cdr3_nt: TGTGCCAGCAGTGAATTCGACAGGGGAAATACTGAAGCTTTCTTT

clone_size: -
d_call: -
v_call: TRBV7-9
cdr3_length: 16
j_call: TRBJ2-3
cdr3_aa: CASSLDGGFSTDTQYF
cdr3_nt: TGTGCCAGCAGCTTAGATGGGGGGTTTTCCACAGATACGCAGTATTTT

clone_size: -
d_call: -
v_call: TRBV10-3
cdr3_length: 16
j_call: TRBJ2-1
cdr3_aa: CAISESSTGKNNEQFF
cdr3_nt: TGTGCCATCAGTGAGTCTTCAACAGGGAAGAACAATGAGCAGTTCTTC

clone_size: -
d_call: TRBD1
v_call: TRBV9
cdr3_length: 14
j_call: TRBJ2-2
cdr3_aa: CASSAGTGAGELFF
cdr3_nt: TGTGCCAGCAGCGCCGGGACAGGGGCCGGGGAGCTGTTTTTT

clone_size: -
d_call: TRBD1
v_call: TRBV7-3
cdr3_length: 16
j_call: TRBJ1-4
cdr3_aa: CASSLVPRQGNEKLFF
cdr3_nt: TGTGCCAGCAGCCTAGTACCGCGACAGGGAAACGAAAAACTGTTTTTT

clone_size: -
d_call: -
v_call: TRBV19
cdr3_length: 15
j_call: TRBJ1-5
cdr3_aa: CASSIAPESNQPQHF
cdr3_nt: TGTGCCAGTAGTATAGCACCAGAAAGCAATCAGCCCCAGCATTTT

clone_size: -
d_call: -
v_call: TRBV6-1
cdr3_length: 15
j_call: TRBJ1-3
cdr3_aa: CASSPGTLAGNTIYF
cdr3_nt: TGTGCCAGCAGTCCCGGGACACTGGCGGGAAACACCATATATTTT

clone_size: -
d_call: -
v_call: TRBV5-1
cdr3_length: 15
j_call: TRBJ1-1
cdr3_aa: CASGPLGGYDTEAFF
cdr3_nt: TGCGCCAGCGGGCCCTTGGGGGGGTATGACACTGAAGCTTTCTTT

clone_size: -
d_call: -
v_call: TRBV4-2
cdr3_length: 14
j_call: TRBJ2-7
cdr3_aa: CASSQGRGRNEQYF
cdr3_nt: TGTGCCAGCAGCCAAGGGAGAGGGCGAAACGAGCAGTACTTC

clone_size: -
d_call: TRBD2
v_call: TRBV13
cdr3_length: 16
j_call: TRBJ2-3
cdr3_aa: CASSVGTSGTTDTQYF
cdr3_nt: TGTGCCAGCAGCGTTGGGACTAGCGGGACCACAGATACGCAGTATTTT

clone_size: -
d_call: -
v_call: TRBV5-6
cdr3_length: 13
j_call: TRBJ2-7
cdr3_aa: CASSWGGTYEQYF
cdr3_nt: TGTGCCAGCAGCTGGGGAGGTACCTACGAGCAGTACTTC